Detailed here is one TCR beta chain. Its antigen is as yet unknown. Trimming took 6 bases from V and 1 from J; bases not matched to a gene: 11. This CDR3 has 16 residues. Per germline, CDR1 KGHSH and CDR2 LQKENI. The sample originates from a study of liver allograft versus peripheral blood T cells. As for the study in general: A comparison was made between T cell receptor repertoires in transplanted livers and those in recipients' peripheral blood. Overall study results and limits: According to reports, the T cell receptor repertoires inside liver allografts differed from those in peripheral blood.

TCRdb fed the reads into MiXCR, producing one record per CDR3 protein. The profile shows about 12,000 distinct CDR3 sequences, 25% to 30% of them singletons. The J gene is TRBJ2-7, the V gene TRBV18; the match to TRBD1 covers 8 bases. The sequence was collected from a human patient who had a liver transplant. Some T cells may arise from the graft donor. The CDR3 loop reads CASSYVRDRTSYEQYF. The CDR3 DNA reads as TGTGCCAGCTCGTACGTCCGGGACAGGACTTCCTACGAGCAGTACTTC.